The 22 T cell receptor beta chains given below trace back to one sample, sequenced in a study of blood T cell repertoires in COVID-19. This table comes from immunoSEQ multiplex PCR, and its TCRdb copy is limited to in-frame clones, with some not included. The sample lists nearly 80,000 clones; roughly 80% were seen once. Sequences were obtained from peripheral blood. All receptors come from a man in his fifties or sixties with active or convalescent COVID-19.

This rearrangement joins TRBV18 to TRBJ2-7, with 12 bases matching TRBD1. Germline-derived CDR1 and CDR2 are KGHSH and LQKENI. CDR3 length equals 16 residues. The junction had 8 bases not matched to a gene; V was cut back by 3 bases and J by 5 bases. CDR3 bases: TGTGCCAGCTCACCTCCGGGACAGGGGGCGGGAGACGAGCAGTACTTC. Translation: CASSPPGQGAGDEQYF.

This rearrangement joins TRBV14 to TRBJ2-3; weak D call: TRBD2 (6 bases). The CDR3 runs 17 residues. Germline V gives CDR1 SGHDN, CDR2 FVKESK. V gave up 0 bases and J gave up 2 bases, with 15 bases separating them. In nucleotides, the CDR3 is TGTGCCAGCAGCCAAGATACACTAGCAGCTATCACAGATACGCAGTATTTT. This encodes CASSQDTLAAITDTQYF.

V is TRBV25-1 and J is TRBJ1-1; TRBD1 agrees at 7 bases. The CDR3 runs to 16 residues. The germline CDR1 and CDR2 sequences are MGHDK and SYGVNS. V was pared by 3 bases and J by 0 bases, with 7 bases of the junction left unmatched. The CDR3 reads CASSESGQHLNTEAFF. Here the CDR3 DNA reads TGTGCCAGCAGTGAGTCGGGACAGCATTTGAACACTGAAGCTTTCTTT.

The chain recombines TRBV11-3 with TRBJ2-3; D is perhaps TRBD2 (5 bases). Trimming cost V 5 bases and J 7 bases, with 25 bases left between them. The CDR3 is 17 amino acids. Germline CDR1 SGHNT, CDR2 YENEEA. DNA for the CDR3: TGTGCCAGCAGCCGGGGTGGTTCGGGAAATGAGGCCTATACGCAGTATTTT. This encodes CASSRGGSGNEAYTQYF.

The chain combines TRBV4-3 with TRBJ1-5; no firm D call. Germline V gene data show CDR1 as LGHNA and CDR2 as YSLEER. V dropped 2 bases and J dropped 2 bases, with 4 bases sitting between them. This CDR3 has 13 amino acids. The CDR3 here is CASSQQGNQPQHF. The DNA of the CDR3 is TGCGCCAGCAGCCAACAGGGCAATCAGCCCCAGCATTTT.

This sequence joins TRBV7-8 and TRBJ1-2; no clear D. CDR3 size: 14 residues. CDR1 is SGHVS and CDR2 is FQNEAQ in the germline V gene. Trimming removed 0 bases at V and 4 bases at J, with 9 bases between. The CDR3 region has the DNA TGTGCCAGCAGCTTAGCCGTGACTCCCTATGGCTACACCTTC. Amino acids: CASSLAVTPYGYTF.

The chain links TRBV6-6 to TRBJ1-2; 7 bases agree with TRBD1. Germline trimming cut 5 bases from V and 2 bases from J; bases unmatched to any gene: 11. CDR3 length equals 16 residues. Looked up from germline, CDR1 is MNHNY and CDR2 is SVGAGI (reference sequence). The CDR3 nucleotides are TGTGCCAGCAGTACCCTCCTCCCCAGGGGGAACTATGGCTACACCTTC. This encodes CASSTLLPRGNYGYTF.

A remark on this clone: Other DNA sequences of this sample code for an identical CDR3. The chain employs TRBV4-3 and TRBJ2-3; tentative D call: TRBD1 (6 bases). CDR1 is LGHNA, CDR2 YSLEER, per germline. The CDR3 runs 13 residues. Trimming left V 0 bases short and J 6 bases short, with 7 bases between. The CDR3 DNA sequence: TGCGCCAGCAGCCAAGATAGGGGGGATACGCAGTATTTT. It encodes CASSQDRGDTQYF.

J is TRBJ2-5 and V is TRBV6-5, with 7 nucleotides matching TRBD1. Per the germline V gene, CDR1 is MNHEY and CDR2 is SVGAGI. J gave up 6 bases and V 7 bases, and 11 bases lay outside the gene matches. The CDR3 contains 14 residues. The DNA for the CDR3 is TGTGCCAGCACCGAACCGACAGGGATGAAGACCCAGTACTTC. Translating it yields CASTEPTGMKTQYF.

The genes are TRBV19 and TRBJ1-1; 7 bases align to TRBD1. CDR1 is LNHDA, CDR2 SQIVND, per germline (reference sequence). The CDR3 is made up of 17 amino acids. After removal of 5 bases from V and 0 bases from J, the junction contained 12 bases not matched to a gene. The CDR3: CASSGIPGQSMNTEAFF. DNA of the CDR3: TGTGCCAGTAGTGGGATTCCGGGACAGTCTATGAACACTGAAGCTTTCTTT.

This clone was observed a handful of times. The rearrangement joins TRBV7-9 to TRBJ2-2; 7 bases align to TRBD2. The V segment lost 2 bases and the J segment 2 bases; nucleotides outside the gene matches: 5. CDR1 and CDR2 from the germline V gene are SEHNR and FQNEAQ (reference sequence). CDR3 length equals 16 residues. CDR3 nucleotides: TGTGCCAGCAGCTTAAGGAGCGGGGCTAACACCGGGGAGCTGTTTTTT. Protein sequence: CASSLRSGANTGELFF. Together with reference TRBV7-9 and TRBJ2-2, the CDR3 gives the full variable domain: DTGVSQNPRHKITKRGQNVTFRCDPISEHNRLYWYRQTLGQGPEFLTYFQNEAQLEKSRLLSDRFSAERPKGSFSTLEIQRTEQGDSAMYLCASSLRSGANTGELFFGEGSRLTVL.

The sample holds one count of this clone. The chain couples TRBV18 to TRBJ1-2; 7 nucleotides match TRBD1. The CDR3 has 14 amino acids. Germline V gene data show CDR1 as KGHSH and CDR2 as LQKENI. Trimming at V came to 1 base and at J to 7 bases, leaving 6 bases not matched to a gene. The CDR3 region is CASSPLPDRAGYTF. DNA of the CDR3: TGTGCCAGCTCACCACTTCCAGACAGGGCTGGCTACACCTTC.

V usage is TRBV11-2 and J usage is TRBJ2-1; D unresolved. Looked up from germline, CDR1 is SGHAT and CDR2 is FQNNGV. CDR3 length equals 15 residues. The germline V and J ends were trimmed by 1 base and 6 bases, with 13 bases remaining between them. CDR3 DNA sequence: TGTGCCAGCAGCTTAGGGGCCAATTCCCGCAATGAGCAGTTCTTC. Translated, it gives CASSLGANSRNEQFF.

Concerning this clone: Other DNA sequences in this sample translate to the same CDR3. The rearrangement joins TRBV10-3 to TRBJ2-7; D call uncertain. The length of the CDR3 is 12 residues. V was trimmed by 4 bases and J by 0 bases, leaving 4 bases between them. Germline CDR1 ENHRY, CDR2 SYGVKD. CDR3 bases: TGTGCCATCAGTGGCGGCTCCTACGAGCAGTACTTC. Translated, it gives CAISGGSYEQYF.

The chain joins TRBV9 to TRBJ1-1; perhaps TRBD1 as D (5 bases). Germline V CDR1 and CDR2: SGDLS, YYNGEE. The CDR3 is made up of 13 amino acids. Trimming stripped 3 bases from V and 7 bases from J, with 13 bases between. In nucleotides, the CDR3 is TGTGCCAGCAGCGATGAAGGGGTAGGTGAAGCTTTCTTT. Amino acids: CASSDEGVGEAFF.

The chain employs TRBV11-1 and TRBJ1-1; TRBD1 agrees at 9 bases. The CDR3 has 15 residues. V gave up 7 bases and J gave up 1 base; unmatched junction bases: 7. Per germline, CDR1 SGHAT and CDR2 FQDESV (reference sequence). CDR3 nucleotides: TGTGCCAGCACCCTGACAGGGGGAGCGAACACTGAAGCTTTCTTT. It yields the protein CASTLTGGANTEAFF.

The chain couples TRBV19 to TRBJ1-2, with a tentative D call TRBD1 (5 bases). Trimming took 6 bases from V and 7 from J, leaving 12 bases between them. The CDR3 is 12 amino acids. Germline V lookup: CDR1 LNHDA, CDR2 SQIVND (reference sequence). The CDR3 DNA is TGTGCCAGTAGGGGGCCAGGGTTTGGCTACACCTTC. It specifies CASRGPGFGYTF. Variable domain in full (rest from reference TRBV19 and TRBJ1-2): DGGITQSPKYLFRKEGQNVTLSCEQNLNHDAMYWYRQDPGQGLRLIYYSQIVNDFQKGDIAEGYSVSREKKESFPLTVTSAQKNPTAFYLCASRGPGFGYTFGSGTRLTVV.

This chain links TRBV7-2 with TRBJ2-6; D not certain. Germline lookup yields CDR1 SGHTA and CDR2 FQGNSA. This CDR3 comprises 15 residues. With 5 bases removed from V and 0 bases from J, the gap between germline ends came to 8 bases. The CDR3 DNA is TGTGCCAGCAGCCCACAGCACTCTGGGGCCAACGTCCTGACTTTC. This gives the protein CASSPQHSGANVLTF.

J is TRBJ2-5 and V is TRBV3-1 (or the pseudogene TRBV3-2), with TRBD2 matching over 14 bases. The V gene end was trimmed by 3 bases and the J gene end by 13 bases; junction bases not matched to a gene: 10. Germline V gives CDR1 LGHDT, CDR2 YNNKEL (reference sequence). The CDR3 contains 15 residues. CDR3 in DNA: TGTGCCAGCAGCCATTCCGGGACTAGCGGGGGCGGGTGGTACTTC. Translation gives CASSHSGTSGGGWYF.

The chain links TRBV6-4 to TRBJ2-1, with 10 bases identical to TRBD1. V gave up 0 bases and J gave up 7 bases; unmatched junction bases: 6. Germline V gene sequence: CDR1 MRHNA, CDR2 SNTAGT. The CDR3 has 16 residues. In nucleotides, the CDR3 is TGTGCCAGCAGTGACTCCGGGACAGGGGCAGGGAATGAGCAGTTCTTC. It yields the protein CASSDSGTGAGNEQFF.

This chain joins TRBV18 and TRBJ1-5; tentative D call: TRBD1 (6 bases). The CDR3 is 13 residues long. Germline V gene lookup returns CDR1 KGHSH and CDR2 LQKENI. Trimming shortened V by 0 bases and J by 8 bases, and 8 bases separated the two germline ends. This chain's CDR3 is CASSPPGAKPQHF. As DNA, the CDR3 is TGTGCCAGCTCACCACCGGGGGCCAAGCCCCAGCATTTT.

The rearrangement uses TRBV7-2 and TRBJ2-2, with no clear D. The CDR3 consists of 11 residues. Germline V CDR1 and CDR2: SGHTA, FQGNSA. V lost 5 bases and J 7 bases, leaving 5 bases between the germline ends. Here the CDR3 DNA reads TGTGCCAGCAGCCCCCTCGGGGAGCTGTTTTTT. It encodes CASSPLGELFF. The variable domain in full, completed from reference TRBV7-2 and TRBJ2-2, reads GAGVSQSPSNKVTEKGKDVELRCDPISGHTALYWYRQSLGQGLEFLIYFQGNSAPDKSGLPSDRFSAERTGGSVSTLTIQRTQQEDSAVYLCASSPLGELFFGEGSRLTVL.